This T cell receptor beta chain was recorded in a study of blood T cell repertoires in COVID-19. Looking at the study overall: Both acute and convalescent COVID-19 samples were obtained from the United States, Italy and Spain. T cells, B-cell-depleted T cells, or PBMCs supplied cDNA or gDNA.

The V and J ends lost 3 bases and 4 bases, in that order; junction bases with no gene match: 0. Germline V gene lookup returns CDR1 SGDLS and CDR2 YYNGEE. The CDR3 runs 14 residues. Data came from immunoSEQ multiplex PCR; TCRdb stores just in-frame clones and leaves some out. The repertoire holds approximately 97,000 clones, approximately 85% seen once, with approximately 13% in the top ten. The clonotype was recovered from a human donor in a cohort sampled during active COVID-19. Input material: peripheral blood. The chain recombines TRBV9 with TRBJ2-3; 12 bases fit TRBD2. Here the CDR3 DNA reads TGTGCCAGCAGCGGACTAGCGGGAGCAGATACGCAGTATTTT. Its protein is CASSGLAGADTQYF.